Following are 3 T cell receptor beta chains from one sample sequenced in a study of blood T cell repertoires in COVID-19. Data came from immunoSEQ multiplex PCR; TCRdb stores just in-frame clones and leaves some out. The data show about 160,000 clones, roughly 90% seen once. The sample consisted of peripheral blood. The origin of the receptors is a man in his fifties or sixties with active or convalescent COVID-19.

This clone was observed once. The chain uses TRBV19 and TRBJ2-2; TRBD1 might be the D (5 bases). Trimming left V 7 bases short and J 7 bases short, with 19 bases between. The CDR3 spans 15 residues. Germline assignment: CDR1 LNHDA and CDR2 SQIVND (reference sequence). The CDR3 region is CASNPQGSWDGELFF. The CDR3 DNA is TGTGCCAGTAACCCCCAGGGCTCCTGGGACGGGGAGCTGTTTTTT.

The CDR3, as DNA: TGTGCCAGCAGCCAAGAAGCAGGATTCTATGGCTACACCTTC. It codes for CASSQEAGFYGYTF. The chain combines TRBV3-1 (or the pseudogene TRBV3-2) with TRBJ1-2, with D uncertain. V was pared by 0 bases and J by 4 bases, with 9 bases between. The germline gives CDR1 LGHDT, CDR2 YNNKEL (reference sequence). The CDR3 runs 14 residues.

The gene calls are TRBV28 and TRBJ1-2; maybe TRBD1 (5 bases). The CDR3 consists of 14 residues. Germline V CDR1 and CDR2: MDHEN, SYDVKM. Trimming took 8 bases from V and 4 from J, leaving 17 bases between them. CDR3 nucleotides: TGTGCCAGCGGGGAAATGGGGCTAATCTATGGCTACACCTTC. Translation gives CASGEMGLIYGYTF.